This TCR beta chain came from a study of T cells after yellow fever vaccination. Study-wide points: Though weaker, the secondary response peaked faster, on day 5 versus 15.

MiXCR, run by TCRdb on the 5' RACE reads, gives a single entry per CDR3 protein. The sample has approximately 340,000 distinct CDR3 sequences, more than 8.5% seen once. With regard to this clonotype: The antigen is not known.

The V end lost 4 bases, the J end lost 3 bases, and 17 bases lay between the germline ends. Germline loops: CDR1 SGHKS, CDR2 YYEKEE (reference sequence). The CDR3 extends over 16 amino acids. Sequencing used PBMCs, obtained on the day of the first yellow fever vaccination. The clonotype was recovered from a man between 18 and 29 years old who received the YFV17D yellow fever vaccine. This rearrangement joins TRBV5-5 to TRBJ2-1; D perhaps matches TRBD1 (7 bases). CDR3 residues: CASSGGTVVSYNEQFF. The DNA of the CDR3 is TGTGCCAGCAGCGGAGGGACAGTCGTGAGCTACAATGAGCAGTTCTTC. The whole variable domain, remainder taken from reference TRBV5-5 and TRBJ2-1, is DAGVTQSPTHLIKTRGQQVTLRCSPISGHKSVSWYQQVLGQGPQFIFQYYEKEERGRGNFPDRFSARQFPNYSSELNVNALLLGDSALYLCASSGGTVVSYNEQFFGPGTRLTVL.